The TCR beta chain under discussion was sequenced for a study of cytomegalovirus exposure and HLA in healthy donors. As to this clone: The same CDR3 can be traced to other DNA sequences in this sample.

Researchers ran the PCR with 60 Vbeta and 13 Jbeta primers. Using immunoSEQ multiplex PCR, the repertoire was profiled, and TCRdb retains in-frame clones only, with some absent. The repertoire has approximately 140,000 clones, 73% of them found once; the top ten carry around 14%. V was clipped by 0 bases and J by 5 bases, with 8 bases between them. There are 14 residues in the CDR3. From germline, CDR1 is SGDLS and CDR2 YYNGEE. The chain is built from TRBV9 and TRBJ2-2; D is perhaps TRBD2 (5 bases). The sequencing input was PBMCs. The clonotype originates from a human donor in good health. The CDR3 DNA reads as TGTGCCAGCAGCGTAGGACTATCGACCGGGGAGCTGTTTTTT. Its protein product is CASSVGLSTGELFF.